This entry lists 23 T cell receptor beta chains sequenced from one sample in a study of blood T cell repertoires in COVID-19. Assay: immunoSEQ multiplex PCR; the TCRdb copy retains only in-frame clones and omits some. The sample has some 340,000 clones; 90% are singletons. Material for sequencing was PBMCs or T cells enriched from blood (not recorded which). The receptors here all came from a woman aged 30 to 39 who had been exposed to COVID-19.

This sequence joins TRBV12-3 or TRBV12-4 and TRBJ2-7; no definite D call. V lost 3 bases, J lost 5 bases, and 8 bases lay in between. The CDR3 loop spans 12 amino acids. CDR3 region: CASSFGSNEQYF. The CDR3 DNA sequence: TGTGCCAGCAGTTTCGGGTCTAACGAGCAGTACTTC.

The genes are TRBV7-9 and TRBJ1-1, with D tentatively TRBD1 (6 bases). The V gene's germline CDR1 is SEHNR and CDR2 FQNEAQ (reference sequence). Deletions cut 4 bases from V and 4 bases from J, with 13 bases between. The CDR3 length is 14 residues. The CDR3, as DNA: TGTGCCAGCAGCTCTCCCAGGGGAGCCACTGAAGCTTTCTTT. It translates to CASSSPRGATEAFF. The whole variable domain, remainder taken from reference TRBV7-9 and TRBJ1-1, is DTGVSQNPRHKITKRGQNVTFRCDPISEHNRLYWYRQTLGQGPEFLTYFQNEAQLEKSRLLSDRFSAERPKGSFSTLEIQRTEQGDSAMYLCASSSPRGATEAFFGQGTRLTVV.

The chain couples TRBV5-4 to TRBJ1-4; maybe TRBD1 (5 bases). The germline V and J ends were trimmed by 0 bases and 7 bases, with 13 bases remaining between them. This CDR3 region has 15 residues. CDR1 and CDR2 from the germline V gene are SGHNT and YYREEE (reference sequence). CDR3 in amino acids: CASSLGGDLSEKLFF. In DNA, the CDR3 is TGTGCCAGCAGCTTGGGGGGGGACCTCAGTGAAAAACTGTTTTTT.

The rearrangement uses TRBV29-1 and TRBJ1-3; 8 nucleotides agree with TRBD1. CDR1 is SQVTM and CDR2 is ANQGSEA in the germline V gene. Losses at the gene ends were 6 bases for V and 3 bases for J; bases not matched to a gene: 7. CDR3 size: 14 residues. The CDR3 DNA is TGCAGCGTACAAACAGGGGGACTTGGAAACACCATATATTTT. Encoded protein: CSVQTGGLGNTIYF.

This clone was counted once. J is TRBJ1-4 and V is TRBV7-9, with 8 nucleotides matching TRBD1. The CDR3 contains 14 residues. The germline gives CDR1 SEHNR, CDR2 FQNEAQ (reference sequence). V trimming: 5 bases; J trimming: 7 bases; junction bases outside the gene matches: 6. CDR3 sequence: CASSPTGASEKLFF. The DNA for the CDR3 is TGTGCCAGCAGCCCGACAGGGGCCTCTGAAAAACTGTTTTTT.

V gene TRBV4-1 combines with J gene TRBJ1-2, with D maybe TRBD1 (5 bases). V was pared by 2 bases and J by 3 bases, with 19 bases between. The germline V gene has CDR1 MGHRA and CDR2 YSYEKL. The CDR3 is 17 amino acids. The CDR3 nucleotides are TGCGCCAGCAGCCAAAAAATGTCCTCAGGAGGGGACTATGGCTACACCTTC. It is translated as CASSQKMSSGGDYGYTF.

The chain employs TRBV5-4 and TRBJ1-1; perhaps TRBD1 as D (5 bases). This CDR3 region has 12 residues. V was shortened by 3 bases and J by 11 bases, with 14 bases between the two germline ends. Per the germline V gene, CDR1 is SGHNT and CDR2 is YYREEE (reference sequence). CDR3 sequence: CASSSFGQWAFF. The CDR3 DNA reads TGTGCCAGCAGCTCTTTTGGACAATGGGCTTTCTTT.

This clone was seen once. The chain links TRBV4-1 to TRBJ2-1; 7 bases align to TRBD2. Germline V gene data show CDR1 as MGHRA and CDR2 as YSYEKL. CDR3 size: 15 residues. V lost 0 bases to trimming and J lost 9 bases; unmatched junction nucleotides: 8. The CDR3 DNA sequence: TGCGCCAGCAGCCAAGATCCCAAGCGGGGCAGTGAGCAGTTCTTC. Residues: CASSQDPKRGSEQFF.

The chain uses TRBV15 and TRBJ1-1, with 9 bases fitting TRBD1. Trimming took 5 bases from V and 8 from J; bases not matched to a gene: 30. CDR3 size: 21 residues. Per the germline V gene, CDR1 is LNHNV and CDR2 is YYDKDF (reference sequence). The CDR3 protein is CATSLITAEIHFSGQGVEAFF. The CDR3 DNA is TGTGCCACCAGCTTAATAACCGCAGAGATTCATTTTTCGGGACAGGGTGTCGAAGCTTTCTTT. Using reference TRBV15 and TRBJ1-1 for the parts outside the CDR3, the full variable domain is DAMVIQNPRYQVTQFGKPVTLSCSQTLNHNVMYWYQQKSSQAPKLLFHYYDKDFNNEADTPDNFQSRRPNTSFCFLDIRSPGLGDTAMYLCATSLITAEIHFSGQGVEAFFGQGTRLTVV.

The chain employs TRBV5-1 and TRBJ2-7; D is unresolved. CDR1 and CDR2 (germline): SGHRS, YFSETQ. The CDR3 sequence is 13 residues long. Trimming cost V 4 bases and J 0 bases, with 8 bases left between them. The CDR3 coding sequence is TGCGCCAGCAGCCCCTCCAGCTCCTACGAGCAGTACTTC. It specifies CASSPSSSYEQYF.

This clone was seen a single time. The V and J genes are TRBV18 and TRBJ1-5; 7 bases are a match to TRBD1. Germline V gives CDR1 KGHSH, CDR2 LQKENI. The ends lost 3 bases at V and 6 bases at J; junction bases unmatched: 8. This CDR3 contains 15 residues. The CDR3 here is CASSPPSTGIQPQHF. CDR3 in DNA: TGTGCCAGCTCACCCCCTTCGACAGGGATTCAGCCCCAGCATTTT.

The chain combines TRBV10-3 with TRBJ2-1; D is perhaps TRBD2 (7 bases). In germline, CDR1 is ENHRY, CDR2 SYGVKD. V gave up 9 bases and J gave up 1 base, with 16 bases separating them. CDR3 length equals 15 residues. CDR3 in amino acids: CAIGEGVKSYNEQFF. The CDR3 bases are TGTGCCATAGGGGAGGGGGTTAAATCCTACAATGAGCAGTTCTTC.

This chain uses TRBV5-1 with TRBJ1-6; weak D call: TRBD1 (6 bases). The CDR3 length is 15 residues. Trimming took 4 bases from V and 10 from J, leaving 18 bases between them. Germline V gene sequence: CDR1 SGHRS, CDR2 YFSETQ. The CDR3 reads CASSPLTGQVSPLHF. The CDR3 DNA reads TGCGCCAGCAGCCCCCTTACGGGACAAGTCTCACCCCTCCACTTT.

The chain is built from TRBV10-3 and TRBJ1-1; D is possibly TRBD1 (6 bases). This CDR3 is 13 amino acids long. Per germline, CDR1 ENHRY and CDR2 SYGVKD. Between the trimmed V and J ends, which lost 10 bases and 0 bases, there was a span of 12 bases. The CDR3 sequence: CATTQGMNTEAFF. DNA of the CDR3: TGTGCCACCACGCAGGGGATGAACACTGAAGCTTTCTTT.

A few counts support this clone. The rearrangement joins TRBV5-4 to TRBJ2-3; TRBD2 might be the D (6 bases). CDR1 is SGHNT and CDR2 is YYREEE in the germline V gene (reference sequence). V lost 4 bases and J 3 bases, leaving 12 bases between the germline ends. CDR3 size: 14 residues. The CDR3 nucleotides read TGTGCCAGCAGCCTGTGGGGGAGGACAGATACGCAGTATTTT. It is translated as CASSLWGRTDTQYF.

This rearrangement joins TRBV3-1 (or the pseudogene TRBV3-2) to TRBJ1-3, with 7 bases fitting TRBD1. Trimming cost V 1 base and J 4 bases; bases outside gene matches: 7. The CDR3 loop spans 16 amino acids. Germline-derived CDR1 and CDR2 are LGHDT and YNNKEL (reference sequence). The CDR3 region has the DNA TGTGCCAGCAGCCAAGGCGTCAGGGGGAAAGGAAACACCATATATTTT. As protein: CASSQGVRGKGNTIYF.

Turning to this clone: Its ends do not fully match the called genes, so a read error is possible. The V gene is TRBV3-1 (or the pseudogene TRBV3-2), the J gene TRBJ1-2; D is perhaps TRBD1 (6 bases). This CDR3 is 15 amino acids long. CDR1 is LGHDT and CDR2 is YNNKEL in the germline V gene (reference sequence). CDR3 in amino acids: CASSPRGGVNHGYTF. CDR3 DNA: TGTGCCAGCAGCCCTAGAGGGGGAGTTAACCATGGCTACACCTTC.

The CDR3 protein is CASSLVPGEGNYGYTF. DNA for the CDR3: TGTGCCAGCAGCTTAGTTCCGGGGGAGGGTAACTATGGCTACACCTTC. The chain uses TRBV7-9 and TRBJ1-2; possible D gene TRBD1, 5 bases. This CDR3 has 16 amino acids. Trimming stripped 1 base from V and 1 base from J, with 13 bases between. Looked up from germline, CDR1 is SEHNR and CDR2 is FQNEAQ (reference sequence).

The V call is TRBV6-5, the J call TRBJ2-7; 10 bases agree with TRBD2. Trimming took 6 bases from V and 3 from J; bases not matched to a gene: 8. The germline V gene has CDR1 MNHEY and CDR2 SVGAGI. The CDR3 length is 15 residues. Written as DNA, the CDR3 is TGTGCCAGCAGGCTCCGTAGCGGGGGGTTCTACGAGCAGTACTTC. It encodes CASRLRSGGFYEQYF.

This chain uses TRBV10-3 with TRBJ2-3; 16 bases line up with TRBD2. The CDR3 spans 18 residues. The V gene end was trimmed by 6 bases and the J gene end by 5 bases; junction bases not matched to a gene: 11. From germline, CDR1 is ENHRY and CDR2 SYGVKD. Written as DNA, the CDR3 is TGTGCCATCAGCCTGCAGGGACTAGCGGGGGGGCCCGGAGATACGCAGTATTTT. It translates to CAISLQGLAGGPGDTQYF.

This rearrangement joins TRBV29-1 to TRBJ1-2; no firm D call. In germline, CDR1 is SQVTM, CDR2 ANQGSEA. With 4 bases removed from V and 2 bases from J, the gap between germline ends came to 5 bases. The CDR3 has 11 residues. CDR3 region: CSVAQNYGYTF. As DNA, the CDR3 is TGCAGCGTTGCCCAGAACTATGGCTACACCTTC.

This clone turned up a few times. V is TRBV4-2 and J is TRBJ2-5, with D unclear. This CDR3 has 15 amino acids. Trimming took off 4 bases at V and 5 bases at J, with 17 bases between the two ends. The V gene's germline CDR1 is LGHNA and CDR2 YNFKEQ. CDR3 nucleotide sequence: TGTGCCAGCAGCCGGCTGGAGAGACCCCAGGAGACCCAGTACTTC. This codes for CASSRLERPQETQYF.

CDR3 coding DNA: TGTGCCAGCAGACCAACAGGGGTTGTTAACGAGCAGTACTTC. Amino acids: CASRPTGVVNEQYF. The V and J genes are TRBV6-5 and TRBJ2-7; 7 bases match TRBD1. Unmatched junction bases numbered 10, after V lost 6 bases and J lost 5 bases. From germline, CDR1 is MNHEY and CDR2 SVGAGI. This CDR3 has 14 amino acids.